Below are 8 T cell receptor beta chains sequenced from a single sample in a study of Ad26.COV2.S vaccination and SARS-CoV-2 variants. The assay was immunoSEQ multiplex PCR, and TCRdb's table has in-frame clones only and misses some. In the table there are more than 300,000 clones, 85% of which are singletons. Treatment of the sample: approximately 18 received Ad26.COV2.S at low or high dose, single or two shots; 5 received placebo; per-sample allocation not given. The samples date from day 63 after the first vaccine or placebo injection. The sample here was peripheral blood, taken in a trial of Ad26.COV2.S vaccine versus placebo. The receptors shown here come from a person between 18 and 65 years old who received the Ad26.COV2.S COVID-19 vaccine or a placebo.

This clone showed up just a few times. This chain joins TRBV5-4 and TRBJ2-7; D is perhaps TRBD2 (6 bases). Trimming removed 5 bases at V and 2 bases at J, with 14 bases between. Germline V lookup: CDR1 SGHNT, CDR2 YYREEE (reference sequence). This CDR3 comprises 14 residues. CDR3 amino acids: CASSYRGNPYEQYF. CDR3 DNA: TGTGCCAGCAGTTATCGGGGGAACCCCTACGAGCAGTACTTC.

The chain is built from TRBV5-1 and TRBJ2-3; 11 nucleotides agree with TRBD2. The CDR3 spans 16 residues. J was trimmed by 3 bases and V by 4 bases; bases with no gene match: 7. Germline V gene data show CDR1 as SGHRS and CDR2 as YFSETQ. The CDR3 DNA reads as TGCGCCAGCAGCAATCTCGGGACTAGCGGAACAGATACGCAGTATTTT. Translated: CASSNLGTSGTDTQYF. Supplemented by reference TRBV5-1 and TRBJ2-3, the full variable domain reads KAGVTQTPRYLIKTRGQQVTLSCSPISGHRSVSWYQQTPGQGLQFLFEYFSETQRNKGNFPGRFSGRQFSNSRSEMNVSTLELGDSALYLCASSNLGTSGTDTQYFGPGTRLTVL.

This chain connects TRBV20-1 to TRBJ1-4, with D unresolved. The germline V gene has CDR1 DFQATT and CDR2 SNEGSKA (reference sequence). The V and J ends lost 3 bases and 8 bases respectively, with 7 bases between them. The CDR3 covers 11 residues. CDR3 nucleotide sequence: TGCAGTGCTAGGGCCCCAGAAAAACTGTTTTTT. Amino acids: CSARAPEKLFF.

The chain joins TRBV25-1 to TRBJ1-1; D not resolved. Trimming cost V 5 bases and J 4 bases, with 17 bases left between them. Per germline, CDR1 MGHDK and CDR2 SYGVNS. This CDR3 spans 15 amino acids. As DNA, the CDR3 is TGTGCCAGCAGTTCCGACCTACCGAGACCCACTGAAGCTTTCTTT. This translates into CASSSDLPRPTEAFF.

The chain's CDR3 is CASSQGWPEEAFF. In nucleotides, the CDR3 is TGCGCCAGCAGCCAAGGCTGGCCGGAGGAAGCTTTCTTT. The chain is built from TRBV4-1 and TRBJ1-1; D call uncertain. CDR3 length equals 13 residues. CDR1 and CDR2 (germline): MGHRA, YSYEKL. The V gene lost 1 base and the J gene lost 8 bases, with 11 bases spanning the gap.

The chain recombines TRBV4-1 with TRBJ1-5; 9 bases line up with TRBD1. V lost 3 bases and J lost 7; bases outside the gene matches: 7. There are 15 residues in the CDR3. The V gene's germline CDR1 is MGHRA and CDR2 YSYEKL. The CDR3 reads CASSQRTGENQPQHF. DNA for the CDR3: TGCGCCAGCAGCCAGCGGACAGGGGAAAACCAGCCCCAGCATTTT.

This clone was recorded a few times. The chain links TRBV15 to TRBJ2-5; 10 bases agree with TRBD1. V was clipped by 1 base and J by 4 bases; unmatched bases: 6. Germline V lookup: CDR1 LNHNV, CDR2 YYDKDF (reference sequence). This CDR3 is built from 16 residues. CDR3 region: CATSRGADRGAETQYF. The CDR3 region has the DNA TGTGCCACCAGCAGAGGGGCGGACAGGGGGGCAGAGACCCAGTACTTC.

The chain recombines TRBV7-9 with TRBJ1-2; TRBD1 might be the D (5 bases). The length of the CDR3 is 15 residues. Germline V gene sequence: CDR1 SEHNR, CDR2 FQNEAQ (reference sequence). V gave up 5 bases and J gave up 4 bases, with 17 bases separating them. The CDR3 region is CASSLLQAEGYGYTF. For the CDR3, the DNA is TGTGCCAGCAGCCTTCTACAGGCCGAAGGCTATGGCTACACCTTC.